What follows describes a single TCR beta chain. Germline is not matched at one junction end, which may reflect a read error. Time point defined: pre-sensitization, week 0. Sample treatment: therapeutic diphenylcyclopropenone sensitization with weekly scalp DPC. Each CDR3 protein is one row after TCRdb ran MiXCR on the RACE reads. This table holds tens of thousands of distinct CDR3 sequences, around 10% found once. This entry comes from a study of human T cells and chemical hapten exposure. Germline V lookup: CDR1 LNHNV, CDR2 YYDKDF (reference sequence). This CDR3 is 14 amino acids long. This clonotype was sampled from a woman aged 40 to 55 with alopecia areata. Some clones in this sample may be carry-over from other donors' samples. The gene calls are TRBV15 and TRBJ2-2; weak D call: TRBD1 (6 bases). This specimen was whole blood, taken in connection with sensitization to the hapten diphenylcyclopropenone (DPC). The CDR3 reads CATSRGQNTGEPFF. The CDR3 region has the DNA TGTGCCACCAGCAGGGGACAAAACACCGGGGAGCCGTTTTTT.